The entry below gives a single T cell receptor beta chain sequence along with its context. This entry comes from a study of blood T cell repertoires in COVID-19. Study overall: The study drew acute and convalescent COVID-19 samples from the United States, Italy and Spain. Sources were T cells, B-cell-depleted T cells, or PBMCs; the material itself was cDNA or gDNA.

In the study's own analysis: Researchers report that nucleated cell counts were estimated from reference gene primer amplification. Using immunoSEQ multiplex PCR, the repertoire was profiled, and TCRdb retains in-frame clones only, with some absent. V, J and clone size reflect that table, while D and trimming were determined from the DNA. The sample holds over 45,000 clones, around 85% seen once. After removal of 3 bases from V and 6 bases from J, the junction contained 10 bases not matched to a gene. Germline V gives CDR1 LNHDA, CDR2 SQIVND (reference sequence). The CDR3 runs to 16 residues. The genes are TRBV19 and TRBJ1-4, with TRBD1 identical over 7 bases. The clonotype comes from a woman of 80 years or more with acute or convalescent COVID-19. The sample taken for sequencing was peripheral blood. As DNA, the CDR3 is TGTGCCAGTAGTATCCTGGGGGCAGGGGGAGATGAAAAACTGTTTTTT. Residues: CASSILGAGGDEKLFF. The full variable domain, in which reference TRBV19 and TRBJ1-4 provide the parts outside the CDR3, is DGGITQSPKYLFRKEGQNVTLSCEQNLNHDAMYWYRQDPGQGLRLIYYSQIVNDFQKGDIAEGYSVSREKKESFPLTVTSAQKNPTAFYLCASSILGAGGDEKLFFGSGTQLSVL.